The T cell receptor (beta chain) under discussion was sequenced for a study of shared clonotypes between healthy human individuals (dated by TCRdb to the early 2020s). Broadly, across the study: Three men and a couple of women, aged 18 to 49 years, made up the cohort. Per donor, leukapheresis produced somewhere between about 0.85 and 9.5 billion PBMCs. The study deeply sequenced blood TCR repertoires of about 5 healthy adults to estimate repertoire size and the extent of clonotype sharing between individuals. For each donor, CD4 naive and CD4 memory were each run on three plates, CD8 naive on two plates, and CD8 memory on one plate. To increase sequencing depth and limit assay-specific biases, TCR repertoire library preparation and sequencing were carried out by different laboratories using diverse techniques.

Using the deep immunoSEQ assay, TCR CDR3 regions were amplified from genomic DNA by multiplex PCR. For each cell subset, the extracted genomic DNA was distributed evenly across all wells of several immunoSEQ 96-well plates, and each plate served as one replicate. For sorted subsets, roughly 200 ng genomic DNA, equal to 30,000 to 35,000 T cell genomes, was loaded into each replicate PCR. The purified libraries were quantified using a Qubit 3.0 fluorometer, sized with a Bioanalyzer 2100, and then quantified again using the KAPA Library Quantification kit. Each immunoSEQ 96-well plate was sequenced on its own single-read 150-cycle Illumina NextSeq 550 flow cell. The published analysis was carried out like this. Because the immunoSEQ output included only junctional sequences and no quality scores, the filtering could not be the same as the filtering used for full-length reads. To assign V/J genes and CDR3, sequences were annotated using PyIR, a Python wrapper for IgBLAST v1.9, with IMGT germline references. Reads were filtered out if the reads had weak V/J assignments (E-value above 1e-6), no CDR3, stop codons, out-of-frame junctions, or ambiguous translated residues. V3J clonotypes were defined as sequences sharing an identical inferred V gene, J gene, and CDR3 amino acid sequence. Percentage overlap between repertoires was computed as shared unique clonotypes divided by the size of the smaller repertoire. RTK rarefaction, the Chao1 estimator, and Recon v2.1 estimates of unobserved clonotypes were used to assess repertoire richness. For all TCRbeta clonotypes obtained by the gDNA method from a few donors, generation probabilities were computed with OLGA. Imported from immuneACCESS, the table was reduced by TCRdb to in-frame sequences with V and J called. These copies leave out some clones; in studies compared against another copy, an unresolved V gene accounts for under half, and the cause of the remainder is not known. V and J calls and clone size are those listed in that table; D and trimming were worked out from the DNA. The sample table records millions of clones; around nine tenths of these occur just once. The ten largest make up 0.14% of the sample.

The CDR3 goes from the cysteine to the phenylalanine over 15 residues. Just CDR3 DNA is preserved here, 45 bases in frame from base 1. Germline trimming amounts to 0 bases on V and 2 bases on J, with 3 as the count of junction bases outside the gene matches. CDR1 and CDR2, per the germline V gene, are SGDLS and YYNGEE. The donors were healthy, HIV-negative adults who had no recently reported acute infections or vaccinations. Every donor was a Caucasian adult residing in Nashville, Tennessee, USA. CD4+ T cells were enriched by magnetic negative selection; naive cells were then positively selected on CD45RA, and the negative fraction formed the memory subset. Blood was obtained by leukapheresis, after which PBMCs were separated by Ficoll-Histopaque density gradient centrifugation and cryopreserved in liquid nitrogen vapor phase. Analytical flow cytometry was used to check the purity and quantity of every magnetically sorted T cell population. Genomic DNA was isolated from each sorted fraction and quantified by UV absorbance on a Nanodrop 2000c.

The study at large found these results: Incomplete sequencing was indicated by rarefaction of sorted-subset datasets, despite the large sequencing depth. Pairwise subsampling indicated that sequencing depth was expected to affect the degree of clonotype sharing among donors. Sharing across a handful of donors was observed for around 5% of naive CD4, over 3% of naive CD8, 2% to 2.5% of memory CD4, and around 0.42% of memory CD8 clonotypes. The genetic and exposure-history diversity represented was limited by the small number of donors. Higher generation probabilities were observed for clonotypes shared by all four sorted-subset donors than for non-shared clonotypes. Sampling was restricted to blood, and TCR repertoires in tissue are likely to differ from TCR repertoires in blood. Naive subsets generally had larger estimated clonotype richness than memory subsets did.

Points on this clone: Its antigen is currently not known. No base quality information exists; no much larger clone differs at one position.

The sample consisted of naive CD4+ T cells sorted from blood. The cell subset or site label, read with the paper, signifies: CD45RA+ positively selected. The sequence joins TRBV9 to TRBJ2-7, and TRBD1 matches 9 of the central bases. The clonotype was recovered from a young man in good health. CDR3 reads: CASSVETGGTYEQYF. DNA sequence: TGTGCCAGCAGCGTAGAAACAGGGGGCACCTACGAGCAGTACTTC. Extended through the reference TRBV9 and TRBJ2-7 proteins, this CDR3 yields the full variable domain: DSGVTQTPKHLITATGQRVTLRCSPRSGDLSVYWYQQSLDQGLQFLIQYYNGEERAKGNILERFSAQQFPDLHSELNLSSLELGDSALYFCASSVETGGTYEQYFGPGTRLTVT.